Included here is one TCR beta chain sequence, with context. Treatment described: preoperative locoregional IRX-2 cytokine immunotherapy. Patients received preoperative, locoregional IRX-2 cytokine immunotherapy in a phase Ib study. Clones were read by immunoSEQ multiplex PCR, and TCRdb kept only the in-frame ones, dropping some. Among 30,000 to 45,000 clones listed, roughly 82% were seen once. The data originate from a study of preoperative IRX-2 immunotherapy in early breast cancer. Germline trimming cut 6 bases from V and 0 bases from J; bases unmatched to any gene: 12. CDR3 length: 19 amino acids. Germline V gives CDR1 MNHGY, CDR2 SAAAGT.

The sample here was lymph node tissue, taken after IRX-2 immunotherapy. The TCR originated in a human donor with breast cancer. V is TRBV6-8 and J is TRBJ1-6; TRBD1 matches at 9 bases. CDR3 sequence: CASRGQGSNWGSYNSPLHF. Here the CDR3 DNA reads TGTGCCAGCAGAGGACAGGGGAGTAACTGGGGCTCCTATAATTCACCCCTCCACTTT.